Shown below are 8 T cell receptor beta chains from a single sample sequenced in a study of blood T cell repertoires in COVID-19. TCRdb's copy holds only in-frame clones and misses some; the assay was immunoSEQ multiplex PCR. The table has approximately 170,000 clones, 81% seen once. The sequenced sample was peripheral blood. The origin of the receptors is a human donor in a cohort sampled during active COVID-19.

This clone was counted only a few times. The chain combines TRBV6-5 with TRBJ2-1; 7 nucleotides align to TRBD2. The CDR3 is 13 amino acids. The V segment lost 7 bases and the J segment 5 bases; nucleotides outside the gene matches: 5. CDR1 and CDR2 from the germline V gene are MNHEY and SVGAGI. As DNA, the CDR3 is TGTGCCAGCATTAGACGGGGGGACAATGAGCAGTTCTTC. Residues: CASIRRGDNEQFF.

The chain employs TRBV11-2 and TRBJ2-7; D is perhaps TRBD2 (5 bases). The germline V and J ends were trimmed by 5 bases and 4 bases, with 9 bases remaining between them. The germline CDR1 and CDR2 sequences are SGHAT and FQNNGV. The CDR3 totals 12 residues. CDR3 residues: CASSQTGYEQYF. Here the CDR3 DNA reads TGTGCCAGCAGCCAGACGGGGTACGAGCAGTACTTC.

The chain couples TRBV24-1 to TRBJ2-3, with 8 nucleotides matching TRBD1. V lost 4 bases, J lost 6 bases, and 8 bases stayed unmatched. CDR1 is KGHDR, CDR2 SFDVKD, per germline. The CDR3 sequence is 15 residues long. The DNA for the CDR3 is TGTGCCACCAGTGACTATGGACAGGGCCGCGATACGCAGTATTTT. Its translation is CATSDYGQGRDTQYF.

This clone was found once. The V gene is TRBV7-2, the J gene TRBJ2-1; perhaps TRBD2 as D (5 bases). Trimming shortened V by 2 bases and J by 9 bases, and 14 bases separated the two germline ends. Germline V gene data show CDR1 as SGHTA and CDR2 as FQGNSA. The CDR3 length is 14 residues. CDR3 sequence: CASSLNRVASEQFF. The CDR3 DNA follows: TGTGCCAGCAGCTTAAATAGGGTAGCGAGTGAGCAGTTCTTC.

The chain carries TRBV2 and TRBJ1-1, with a weak D call TRBD1 (5 bases). Germline CDR1 SNHLY, CDR2 FYNNEI. The V end lost 8 bases, the J end lost 5 bases, and 18 bases lay between the germline ends. The CDR3 is 14 residues long. CDR3 protein: CASQGEGLFTEAFF. The CDR3 bases are TGTGCCAGCCAAGGGGAGGGACTGTTTACTGAAGCTTTCTTT.

The chain employs TRBV3-1 (or the pseudogene TRBV3-2) and TRBJ2-2; a possible D gene is TRBD2 (6 bases). Per the germline V gene, CDR1 is LGHDT and CDR2 is YNNKEL (reference sequence). V was shortened by 0 bases and J by 1 base, with 21 bases between the two germline ends. CDR3 size: 20 residues. As DNA, the CDR3 is TGTGCCAGCAGCCAAGATAAGGTTGGGGTAGCGGTCAAGAACACCGGGGAGCTGTTTTTT. Encoded protein: CASSQDKVGVAVKNTGELFF.

The J gene is TRBJ1-1, the V gene TRBV5-6; 7 bases are shared with TRBD1. Germline CDR1 reads SGHDT; CDR2 reads YYEEEE. The CDR3 is 16 residues long. Trimming took 3 bases from V and 1 from J; bases not matched to a gene: 9. Written as DNA, the CDR3 is TGTGCCAGCAGCTGGGGGCCACAGGGGAGGAACACTGAAGCTTTCTTT. Its translation is CASSWGPQGRNTEAFF. The variable domain in full, with the rest retrieved from reference TRBV5-6 and TRBJ1-1, is DAGVTQSPTHLIKTRGQQVTLRCSPKSGHDTVSWYQQALGQGPQFIFQYYEEEERQRGNFPDRFSGHQFPNYSSELNVNALLLGDSALYLCASSWGPQGRNTEAFFGQGTRLTVV.

The V gene is TRBV18, the J gene TRBJ2-3; D unclear. Trimming cost V 10 bases and J 6 bases, with 14 bases left between them. Germline loops: CDR1 KGHSH, CDR2 LQKENI. The CDR3 runs 12 residues. The CDR3 loop reads CATRTGPDTQYF. The CDR3 DNA reads TGTGCCACCCGAACGGGTCCCGATACGCAGTATTTT.